What follows are 3 T cell receptor beta chains derived from one specimen sequenced in a study of monozygotic twins with inflammatory bowel disease. TCRdb re-called the 5' RACE reads and catalogs CDR3 proteins one per entry, DNA excluded. This table holds 300,000 to 400,000 distinct CDR3 sequences. The specimen sequenced was blood. The receptors come from a human donor with ulcerative colitis or Crohn's disease, or a healthy co-twin of an affected twin (not recorded which).

J is TRBJ1-3 and V is TRBV4-1. The CDR3 is made up of 16 amino acids. Germline values: CDR1 MGHRA, CDR2 YSYEKL. The CDR3 sequence is CASSRHDAPLRDTIYF.

The chain carries TRBV7-9 and TRBJ2-5; with no DNA, the TCRdb D assignment of TRBD2 cannot be verified. Germline V gene lookup returns CDR1 SEHNR and CDR2 FQNEAQ (reference sequence). This CDR3 has 14 residues. CDR3 loop: CASSALAGVKTQYF.

This chain links TRBV12-3 or TRBV12-4 with TRBJ2-2; TCRdb gives TRBD1 as the D gene, but with no DNA this cannot be confirmed. The CDR3 contains 15 residues. CDR3 residues: CASSLSDREGGELFF.